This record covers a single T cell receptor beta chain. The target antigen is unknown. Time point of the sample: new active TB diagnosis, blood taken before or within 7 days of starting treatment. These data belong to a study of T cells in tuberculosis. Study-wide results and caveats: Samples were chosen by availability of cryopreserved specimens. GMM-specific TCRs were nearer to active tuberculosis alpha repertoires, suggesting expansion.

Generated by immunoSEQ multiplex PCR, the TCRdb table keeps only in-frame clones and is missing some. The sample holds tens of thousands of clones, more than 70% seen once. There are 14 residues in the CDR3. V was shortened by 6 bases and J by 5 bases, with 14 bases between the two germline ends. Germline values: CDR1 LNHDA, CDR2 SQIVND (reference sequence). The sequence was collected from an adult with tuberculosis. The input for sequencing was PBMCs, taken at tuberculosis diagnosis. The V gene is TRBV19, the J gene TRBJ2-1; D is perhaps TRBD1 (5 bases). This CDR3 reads CASSQGGGHNEQFF. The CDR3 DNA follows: TGTGCCAGTAGCCAGGGCGGCGGACACAATGAGCAGTTCTTC.